This T cell receptor (beta chain) was observed in a study of CD8 T cells in Susac syndrome (dated by TCRdb to the late 2010s). With regard to the full study: Whether CD8+ T cell activation and differentiation in Susac syndrome was antigen driven was tested using repertoire sequencing. Overall results and qualifications from the work: The number of individuals in the TCR sequencing and HLA analysis was acknowledged as relatively small.

RNA was extracted with the RNeasy kit and roughly 0.45 to 1 ug was reverse transcribed using random hexamers. TCR beta CDR3 regions were amplified with the immunoSEQ multiplex PCR assay covering 54 Vbeta and 13 Jbeta segments. PCR amplification bias was corrected by using a synthetic template baseline for primer optimization and computational correction. The original pipeline was this. Reads were annotated to V, D and J genes per IMGT and analyzed with immunoSEQ Analyzer, keeping only productive sequences. Clonality was calculated as one minus the Shannon entropy normalized by log2 of the number of productive unique sequences. For each patient and control, public and private clones were evaluated within the 100 most prevalent clones. A clone was defined as Susac-specific if it was absent from the healthy and MS cohorts, from some 1,100 published viral clones and from other ImmuneACCESS disease sequences. The public reads were quality trimmed at Q25 with fastp and then assembled into clones with MiXCR by TCRdb, keeping productive beta chains. When rows share a CDR3 protein, they turn into one entry using the most common DNA and genes. These V and J calls derive from TCRdb rather than the authors' analysis. This sample holds about 200,000 distinct CDR3 sequences; about 95% were observed only once. The leading ten clones occupy under 0.12% of the sample.

According to the germline V gene (reference sequence), CDR1 reads LNHNV and CDR2 reads YYDKDF. Trimming takes 6 bases from V and 0 bases from J, and the germline ends sit 9 bases apart. Spanning cysteine to valine, the CDR3 consists of 13 amino acids. Just the 39-base CDR3 DNA is kept, in frame starting at base 1. In the case of this clonotype: Its binding antigen is unknown. No qualities accompany the bases; no much larger clone lies one base away.

High-throughput TCR beta sequencing profiled peripheral blood CD8+ and CD4+ T cells from healthy donors, Susac syndrome patients and multiple sclerosis patients. Healthy donors were age- and sex-matched controls. CD8+ TEMRA cells were enriched by FACS, while bulk CD8+ and CD4+ T cells were purified by magnetic negative isolation. Blood was drawn into EDTA tubes, processed within 24 hours, and PBMCs were isolated by density gradient centrifugation. PBMCs destined for TCR sequencing were cryopreserved in liquid nitrogen and later thawed in a 37 °C water bath. The sorted or isolated CD4+, CD8+ and CD8+ TEMRA cells reached a purity of at least 90%.

The sample comprised CD4+ T cells from PBMCs. The TCR sequence derives from a human donor in good health. The chain links TRBV15 with TRBJ2-7; TRBD2 is a possible D gene, resting on 5 matching bases. Read as DNA, the sequence is TGTGCCACCAGTTTGACTAACTCCTACGAGCAGTACGTC. It translates as CATSLTNSYEQYV.